The rows below give T cell receptor beta chains drawn from one sample of a study of blood T cell repertoires in COVID-19. Sequenced by immunoSEQ multiplex PCR; TCRdb stores in-frame clones only, minus some. The repertoire has about 110,000 clones, around 90% of them found once; the top ten carry around 4.9%. Material for sequencing was peripheral blood. These receptors originate from a human donor in a cohort sampled during active COVID-19. CDR3s include the opening cysteine and the closing phenylalanine or tryptophan. D genes are given only for firm matches. Size tells how often a clone was seen (once, few, many) or the class of an expanded clone, and some rows leave it out.

clone_size	j_call	v_call	d_call	cdr3_aa	cdr3_nt
-	TRBJ2-7	TRBV5-1	-	CASSPGGAAYEQYF	TGCGCCAGCAGTCCGGGCGGGGCTGCCTACGAGCAGTACTTC
few	TRBJ2-7	TRBV15	-	CATSRRRTNSYEQYF	TGTGCCACCAGCAGACGTAGGACAAACTCCTACGAGCAGTACTTC
-	TRBJ2-7	TRBV7-2	TRBD2	CASSLGIRAGQTYEQYF	TGTGCCAGCAGCTTAGGAATTCGAGCGGGGCAAACCTACGAGCAGTACTTC
-	TRBJ1-5	TRBV27	-	CASSFLGDSNQPQHF	TGTGCCAGCAGTTTTTTAGGGGATAGCAATCAGCCCCAGCATTTT
-	TRBJ2-5	TRBV6-1	TRBD2	CASSEYPFGGIQETQYF	TGTGCCAGCAGTGAATATCCCTTCGGGGGGATTCAAGAGACCCAGTACTTC
-	TRBJ1-1	TRBV18	TRBD1	CASSPFARTGPSSEAFF	TGTGCCAGCTCACCGTTTGCCCGGACAGGTCCAAGCTCTGAAGCTTTCTTT
-	TRBJ2-2	TRBV10-1	-	CASSGGSGTGELFF	TGCGCCAGCAGTGGTGGTAGTGGTACCGGGGAGCTGTTTTTT
-	TRBJ1-2	TRBV7-2	TRBD1	CASSLGGTALNYGYTF	TGTGCCAGCAGCTTAGGGGGGACAGCCTTAAACTATGGCTACACCTTC
-	TRBJ1-5	TRBV10-2	-	CASSDAGNSNQPQHF	TGCGCCAGCAGTGATGCGGGAAATAGCAATCAGCCCCAGCATTTT
-	TRBJ2-5	TRBV24-1	TRBD1	CATSDRGQGILETQYF	TGTGCCACCAGTGATCGCGGACAGGGCATTTTGGAGACCCAGTACTTC
-	TRBJ1-2	TRBV5-4	-	CASSSRPGRGNYGYTF	TGTGCCAGCAGCTCAAGGCCCGGGCGCGGGAACTATGGCTACACCTTC
-	TRBJ2-7	TRBV29-1	-	CSVARGLGYEQYF	TGCAGCGTTGCCAGGGGTTTGGGCTACGAGCAGTACTTC
-	TRBJ1-3	TRBV7-6	TRBD1	CASSLQGGSGNTIYF	TGTGCCAGCAGCCTACAGGGGGGATCTGGAAACACCATATATTTT
-	TRBJ1-5	TRBV9	-	CASSVEAGNQPQHF	TGTGCCAGCAGCGTAGAGGCGGGCAATCAGCCCCAGCATTTT
once	TRBJ1-5	TRBV6-1	-	CASSEFPTGRGTRYQPQHF	TGTGCCAGCAGTGAATTTCCGACGGGGCGGGGGACTCGATATCAGCCCCAGCATTTT
-	TRBJ1-4	TRBV7-9	TRBD1	CASSPGGTNEKLFF	TGTGCCAGCAGCCCAGGGGGAACTAATGAAAAACTGTTTTTT
-	TRBJ1-5	TRBV6-6	-	CASRDTGSNQPQHF	TGTGCCAGCAGGGATACAGGAAGCAATCAGCCCCAGCATTTT
-	TRBJ2-5	TRBV7-8	TRBD1	CASTVGQPVQETQYF	TGTGCCAGCACCGTGGGACAGCCCGTCCAAGAGACCCAGTACTTC
-	TRBJ2-5	TRBV28	-	CASSFWARRGPETQYF	TGTGCCAGCAGTTTTTGGGCGAGGCGGGGGCCAGAGACCCAGTACTTC
-	TRBJ2-1	TRBV4-2	TRBD2	CASSQELAGGSYNEQFF	TGTGCCAGCAGCCAAGAACTAGCGGGGGGCTCCTACAATGAGCAGTTCTTC
-	TRBJ1-1	TRBV15	TRBD1	CATESDRYTEAFF	TGTGCCACCGAATCGGACAGGTACACTGAAGCTTTCTTT
-	TRBJ1-5	TRBV2	TRBD1	CASSGGTGVNNQPQHF	TGTGCCAGCAGTGGTGGGACAGGGGTGAACAATCAGCCCCAGCATTTT
-	TRBJ1-4	TRBV9	TRBD1	CASSGAGQGKEKLFF	TGTGCCAGCAGCGGGGCGGGACAGGGCAAAGAAAAACTGTTTTTT
-	TRBJ2-7	TRBV4-1	-	CASSQPTAGQAGSEQYF	TGCGCCAGCAGCCAACCTACCGCTGGACAGGCGGGGAGCGAGCAGTACTTC
-	TRBJ1-2	TRBV4-1	-	CASSQDPANYGYTF	TGCGCCAGCAGCCAAGATCCCGCTAACTATGGCTACACCTTC
once	TRBJ2-1	TRBV19	-	CASSPHSAYNEQFF	TGTGCCAGTAGTCCCCACAGTGCCTACAATGAGCAGTTCTTC
-	TRBJ2-2	TRBV7-2	-	CASNRPSTGELFF	TGTGCCAGCAACAGGCCCTCCACCGGGGAGCTGTTTTTT
-	TRBJ1-6	TRBV18	TRBD1	CASSPGQVVSPLHF	TGTGCCAGCTCACCGGGACAGGTTGTTTCACCCCTCCACTTT
-	TRBJ1-3	TRBV6-6	-	CASSYSSHSGNTIYF	TGTGCCAGCAGTTACTCATCACACTCTGGAAACACCATATATTTT
-	TRBJ2-2	TRBV28	TRBD1	CASSLGQGTGGWSGELFF	TGTGCCAGCAGTTTAGGGCAAGGGACAGGGGGCTGGTCCGGGGAGCTGTTTTTT
-	TRBJ1-1	TRBV27	-	CASSLGAPTEAFF	TGTGCCAGCAGTTTAGGAGCCCCCACTGAAGCTTTCTTT
-	TRBJ1-2	TRBV3-1/TRBV3-2	TRBD1	CASSRLSTGGPYGYTF	TGTGCCAGCAGTCGCCTTTCGACAGGGGGCCCCTATGGCTACACCTTC
once	TRBJ2-1	TRBV5-1	-	CASSLTGSYNEQFF	TGCGCCAGCAGCTTGACAGGGTCCTACAATGAGCAGTTCTTC
-	TRBJ2-4	TRBV28	TRBD1	CASRLNRGGIAKNIQYF	TGTGCCAGCAGACTTAACAGGGGTGGGATAGCCAAAAACATTCAGTACTTC
-	TRBJ1-6	TRBV6-5	TRBD1	CASSWDSNSPLHF	TGTGCCAGCAGTTGGGACAGTAATTCACCCCTCCACTTT
-	TRBJ2-5	TRBV7-2	TRBD2	CASSPHSGDTQETQYF	TGTGCCAGCAGCCCCCATAGCGGGGATACCCAAGAGACCCAGTACTTC
-	TRBJ1-2	TRBV6-1	TRBD1	CASSEFRTGGSGYTF	TGTGCCAGCAGTGAATTCAGGACAGGGGGATCTGGCTACACCTTC
-	TRBJ2-7	TRBV6-5	TRBD1	CASSHGTGDYEQYF	TGTGCCAGCAGTCACGGGACAGGGGACTACGAGCAGTACTTC
-	TRBJ1-4	TRBV18	-	CASSSTGISFTATNEKLFF	TGTGCCAGCTCATCTACCGGGATCTCCTTCACTGCAACTAATGAAAAACTGTTTTTT
-	TRBJ2-5	TRBV11-1	-	CASSFVGALQETQYF	TGTGCCAGCAGCTTTGTAGGGGCCTTACAAGAGACCCAGTACTTC
once	TRBJ2-1	TRBV9	-	CASSPRSNEQFF	TGTGCCAGCAGCCCCCGTTCCAATGAGCAGTTCTTC